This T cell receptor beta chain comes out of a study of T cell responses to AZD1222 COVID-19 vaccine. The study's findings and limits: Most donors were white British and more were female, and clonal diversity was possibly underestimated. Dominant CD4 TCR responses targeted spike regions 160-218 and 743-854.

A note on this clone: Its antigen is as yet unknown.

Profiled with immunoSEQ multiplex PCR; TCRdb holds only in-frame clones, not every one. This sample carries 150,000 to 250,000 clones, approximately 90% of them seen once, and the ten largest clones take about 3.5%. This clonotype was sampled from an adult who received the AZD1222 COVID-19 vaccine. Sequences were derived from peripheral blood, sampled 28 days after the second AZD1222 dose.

The CDR3 sequence: CAIRRGTGEETQYF. CDR3 DNA sequence: TGTGCCATCAGGAGGGGGACAGGGGAAGAGACCCAGTACTTC. This chain connects TRBV10-3 to TRBJ2-5, with 10 bases aligning to TRBD1. The germline V gene encodes CDR1 ENHRY and CDR2 SYGVKD. V shed 6 bases and J 3 bases; nucleotides not matched to a gene: 4. This CDR3 region has 14 residues.